Shown below are 19 T cell receptor beta chains from a single sample sequenced in a study of blood T cell repertoires in COVID-19. Clones were read by immunoSEQ multiplex PCR, and TCRdb kept only the in-frame ones, dropping some. The table includes around 400,000 clones, around 87% detected once. Sequencing was carried out using peripheral blood. These receptor sequences come from a woman aged 55-69 years with COVID-19, enrolled during active disease.

This clone was detected once. V and J are TRBV3-1 (or the pseudogene TRBV3-2) and TRBJ2-5; 11 nucleotides line up with TRBD1. This CDR3 is built from 15 residues. The V and J ends lost 5 bases and 4 bases, in that order; junction bases with no gene match: 6. Germline loops: CDR1 LGHDT, CDR2 YNNKEL (reference sequence). The CDR3 DNA reads TGTGCCAGCAGCTCCCGGACAGGGGGCGCAGAGACCCAGTACTTC. This translates into CASSSRTGGAETQYF.

V and J are TRBV11-2 and TRBJ2-1, with D tentatively TRBD2 (5 bases). The CDR3 runs to 12 residues. Per the germline V gene, CDR1 is SGHAT and CDR2 is FQNNGV. Trimming took off 1 base at V and 8 bases at J, with 6 bases between the two ends. CDR3 region: CASSLGRHEQFF. CDR3 bases: TGTGCCAGCAGCTTAGGGAGGCATGAGCAGTTCTTC.

The chain links TRBV5-1 to TRBJ2-7; 10 positions agree with TRBD1. Germline V gene data show CDR1 as SGHRS and CDR2 as YFSETQ. With V trimmed by 1 base and J by 5 bases, 9 bases remained unmatched. CDR3 length: 16 residues. The DNA for the CDR3 is TGCGCCAGCAGCTTGATTTCCGGGACAGGGGCCGACGAGCAGTACTTC. This gives the protein CASSLISGTGADEQYF.

This clone was observed a handful of times. This chain uses TRBV7-9 with TRBJ1-3; the D is unclear. The CDR3 has 14 amino acids. Trimming stripped 6 bases from V and 2 bases from J, with 11 bases between. Germline CDR1 is SEHNR and CDR2 is FQNEAQ (reference sequence). CDR3 protein: CASRLVGAGNTIYF. CDR3 bases: TGTGCCAGCAGGCTAGTCGGGGCTGGAAACACCATATATTTT.

The table lists this clone with many counts. The V gene is TRBV18, the J gene TRBJ1-2; weak D call: TRBD1 (5 bases). V was clipped by 2 bases and J by 6 bases, with 16 bases between them. There are 15 residues in the CDR3. CDR1 is KGHSH, CDR2 LQKENI, per germline. The CDR3 protein is CASSPMDAGTDGYTF. The CDR3 DNA reads TGTGCCAGCTCACCAATGGATGCGGGGACTGATGGCTACACCTTC. The full variable domain, rest sourced from reference TRBV18 and TRBJ1-2, is NAGVMQNPRHLVRRRGQEARLRCSPMKGHSHVYWYRQLPEEGLKFMVYLQKENIIDESGMPKERFSAEFPKEGPSILRIQQVVRGDSAAYFCASSPMDAGTDGYTFGSGTRLTVV.

This rearrangement joins TRBV5-1 to TRBJ1-3; 7 bases agree with TRBD1. The J segment lost 3 bases and the V segment lost 1 base, leaving 10 bases of the junction unmatched. CDR1 is SGHRS and CDR2 is YFSETQ in the germline V gene. This CDR3 contains 17 residues. CDR3 bases: TGCGCCAGCAGCTTGTCTCCTACAGGGGACGGTGGAAACACCATATATTTT. This codes for CASSLSPTGDGGNTIYF.

There are a few counts of this clone. The chain carries TRBV5-6 and TRBJ1-5, with 9 nucleotides matching TRBD1. From germline, CDR1 is SGHDT and CDR2 YYEEEE. The V gene end was trimmed by 3 bases and the J gene end by 10 bases; junction bases not matched to a gene: 8. The CDR3 extends over 14 amino acids. DNA for the CDR3: TGTGCCAGCAGCTCCATGACAGGGGGTAAACCCCAGCATTTT. This sequence encodes CASSSMTGGKPQHF.

The chain is built from TRBV27 and TRBJ2-3; 13 bases are shared with TRBD2. V shed 5 bases and J 2 bases; nucleotides not matched to a gene: 10. CDR1 and CDR2 (germline): MNHEY, SMNVEV (reference sequence). This CDR3 region has 18 residues. This CDR3 is CASSARLAGGLNTDTQYF. The CDR3 coding sequence is TGTGCCAGCAGTGCAAGACTAGCGGGGGGCCTCAACACAGATACGCAGTATTTT.

V is TRBV4-1 and J is TRBJ1-2; 11 positions agree with TRBD1. The CDR3 covers 17 residues. V trimming: 3 bases; J trimming: 2 bases; junction bases outside the gene matches: 8. CDR1 and CDR2 from the germline V gene are MGHRA and YSYEKL. CDR3 DNA: TGCGCCAGCAGCCAGACCGGGACAGGGGGGCAAAACTATGGCTACACCTTC. Its protein product is CASSQTGTGGQNYGYTF.

The gene calls are TRBV6-5 and TRBJ2-2, with 7 positions matching TRBD1. The CDR3 totals 14 residues. The V gene's germline CDR1 is MNHEY and CDR2 SVGAGI. With V trimmed by 5 bases and J by 1 base, 1 base remained unmatched. CDR3 residues: CASSRQGNTGELFF. CDR3 bases: TGTGCCAGCAGTCGACAGGGGAACACCGGGGAGCTGTTTTTT.

This clone was picked up a small number of times. The rearrangement joins TRBV9 to TRBJ2-7; 8 bases line up with TRBD1. From germline, CDR1 is SGDLS and CDR2 YYNGEE. The CDR3 totals 15 residues. The trim removed 0 bases at V and 5 bases at J, leaving 7 bases unmatched. In nucleotides, the CDR3 is TGTGCCAGCAGCGTAGGAGGGGACAGGAGACACGAGCAGTACTTC. Protein sequence: CASSVGGDRRHEQYF.

The chain carries TRBV5-8 and TRBJ1-5; no clear D. The CDR3 has 15 residues. The germline V gene encodes CDR1 SGHTS and CDR2 YDEGEE. Deletions cut 2 bases from V and 1 base from J, with 10 bases between. CDR3 sequence: CASSFSGPSNQPQHF. The CDR3 DNA is TGTGCCAGCAGCTTTAGCGGGCCGAGCAATCAGCCCCAGCATTTT.

CDR3 region: CASSLPGQGAGELFF. Written as DNA, the CDR3 is TGTGCCAGCAGCTTACCGGGACAGGGTGCCGGGGAGCTGTTTTTT. This chain uses TRBV7-9 with TRBJ2-2; 9 positions match TRBD1. This CDR3 is built from 15 residues. CDR1 is SEHNR, CDR2 FQNEAQ, per germline (reference sequence). The V gene end was trimmed by 2 bases and the J gene end by 6 bases; junction bases not matched to a gene: 4. Supplemented by reference TRBV7-9 and TRBJ2-2, the full variable domain reads DTGVSQNPRHKITKRGQNVTFRCDPISEHNRLYWYRQTLGQGPEFLTYFQNEAQLEKSRLLSDRFSAERPKGSFSTLEIQRTEQGDSAMYLCASSLPGQGAGELFFGEGSRLTVL.

This chain connects TRBV19 to TRBJ1-2; 7 nucleotides align to TRBD1. The CDR3 is 15 residues long. Germline CDR1 is LNHDA and CDR2 is SQIVND (reference sequence). V shed 0 bases and J 4 bases; nucleotides not matched to a gene: 5. In DNA, the CDR3 is TGTGCCAGTAGTATAGACAGGGGGTCTGGCTATGGCTACACCTTC. Protein sequence: CASSIDRGSGYGYTF. The full variable domain, rest sourced from reference TRBV19 and TRBJ1-2, is DGGITQSPKYLFRKEGQNVTLSCEQNLNHDAMYWYRQDPGQGLRLIYYSQIVNDFQKGDIAEGYSVSREKKESFPLTVTSAQKNPTAFYLCASSIDRGSGYGYTFGSGTRLTVV.

The J gene is TRBJ2-1, the V gene TRBV4-1, with 9 bases identical to TRBD2. Per the germline V gene, CDR1 is MGHRA and CDR2 is YSYEKL. CDR3 size: 18 residues. The V and J ends lost 1 base and 4 bases, in that order; junction bases with no gene match: 11. CDR3 coding DNA: TGCGCCAGCAGCCAAGGGGTAGTCCGGACTAGCGATTACAATGAGCAGTTCTTC. It yields the protein CASSQGVVRTSDYNEQFF.

This chain joins TRBV19 and TRBJ1-2; D gene unclear. CDR1 is LNHDA, CDR2 SQIVND, per germline (reference sequence). CDR3 length: 14 residues. Trimming stripped 0 bases from V and 8 bases from J, with 13 bases between. CDR3 bases: TGTGCCAGTAGTATAGATGGAAGCTCGAGGGGCTACACCTTC. Its translation is CASSIDGSSRGYTF. Looking up the rest from reference TRBV19 and TRBJ1-2 gives the full variable domain: DGGITQSPKYLFRKEGQNVTLSCEQNLNHDAMYWYRQDPGQGLRLIYYSQIVNDFQKGDIAEGYSVSREKKESFPLTVTSAQKNPTAFYLCASSIDGSSRGYTFGSGTRLTVV.

The gene calls are TRBV19 and TRBJ1-5; 8 bases fit TRBD1. The CDR3 sequence is 14 residues long. Germline CDR1 is LNHDA and CDR2 is SQIVND (reference sequence). Trimming removed 6 bases from V and 9 bases from J; junction bases left unmatched: 10. The CDR3 sequence: CASRTDRVLGPQHF. The CDR3, as DNA: TGTGCCAGTAGGACGGACAGGGTCTTAGGGCCCCAGCATTTT.

A single count supports this clone. V is TRBV5-1 and J is TRBJ2-5; 8 bases agree with TRBD2. The germline V gene encodes CDR1 SGHRS and CDR2 YFSETQ. This CDR3 has 14 residues. With V trimmed by 0 bases and J by 5 bases, 3 bases remained unmatched. The CDR3 loop reads CASSLEVAGETQYF. The DNA of the CDR3 is TGCGCCAGCAGCTTGGAGGTAGCGGGGGAGACCCAGTACTTC.

The chain has TRBV21-1 and TRBJ1-1. TRBV21-1 constitutes a pseudogene. The CDR3 extends over 14 amino acids. The CDR3 is CAGCGGGMNTEAFF. CDR3 nucleotide sequence: TGTGCCGGTTGTGGGGGAGGAATGAACACTGAAGCTTTCTTT.